Following are 2 T cell receptor beta chains from one sample sequenced in a study of OX40 agonist ivuxolimab in advanced cancers. Assay used: immunoSEQ multiplex PCR; TCRdb lists only in-frame clones, some missing. Among 65,000 to 80,000 clones, approximately 91% were seen once, and the ten largest hold 0.3% to 0.45%. The sample was CD4+ or CD8+ T cells sorted from blood, taken in a trial of the OX40 agonist ivuxolimab. The receptors originated from an adult with an advanced solid tumor such as melanoma, head and neck, liver or kidney cancer.

The CDR3 loop reads CASSPRTHTYEQYF. CDR3 DNA sequence: TGTGCCAGCAGCCCAAGGACACACACCTACGAGCAGTACTTC. The rearrangement links TRBV11-3 to TRBJ2-7; D is perhaps TRBD1 (5 bases). The length of the CDR3 is 14 residues. Trimming stripped 5 bases from V and 2 bases from J, with 13 bases between. Germline CDR1 SGHNT, CDR2 YENEEA.

This clone was detected only a few times. The chain employs TRBV4-1 and TRBJ1-2; 8 bases map to TRBD1. Germline V CDR1 and CDR2: MGHRA, YSYEKL. The V gene end was trimmed by 5 bases and the J gene end by 5 bases; junction bases not matched to a gene: 7. There are 14 residues in the CDR3. CDR3 in amino acids: CASSNRQGMYGYTF. Here the CDR3 DNA reads TGCGCCAGCAGCAATAGACAGGGGATGTATGGCTACACCTTC.